The entry that follows covers one T cell receptor beta chain sequence. The data were taken from a study of OX40 agonist ivuxolimab in advanced cancers. Overall study: Past anti-PD-1, anti-PD-L1 or anti-CTLA-4 therapy was accepted, and 40% to 45% had received some.

Assay used: immunoSEQ multiplex PCR; TCRdb lists only in-frame clones, some missing. The repertoire holds 65,000 to 95,000 clones, with approximately 90% as singletons. The CDR3 loop spans 16 amino acids. V was clipped by 4 bases and J by 2 bases, with 16 bases between them. The germline gives CDR1 SGHTS, CDR2 YDEGEE. The sequence was obtained from an adult with an advanced solid tumor such as melanoma, head and neck, liver or kidney cancer. Sequenced here: CD4+ or CD8+ T cells sorted from blood, sampled in a trial of the OX40 agonist ivuxolimab. The chain employs TRBV5-8 and TRBJ1-5; D is unresolved. The CDR3 spells CASSRWEILGNQPQHF. The CDR3 DNA sequence: TGTGCCAGCAGCCGCTGGGAGATTTTGGGCAATCAGCCCCAGCATTTT.